This T cell receptor (beta chain) was retrieved from a study of blood T cell repertoires in COVID-19. Study in general: From the United States, Italy and Spain came samples of acute and convalescent COVID-19. PBMCs, B-cell-depleted T cells, or T cells were the source of the cDNA or gDNA that made up the material.

Authors' data handling: Estimates of nucleated cell counts were drawn from the amplification of reference gene primers. The assay was immunoSEQ multiplex PCR, and TCRdb's table has in-frame clones only and misses some. The V and J calls and clone size are taken from that table; D and trimming were inferred from the DNA. The sample yields around 59,000 clones, around 90% seen once. Trimming cost V 1 base and J 8 bases, with 3 bases left between them. The CDR3 totals 11 residues. From germline, CDR1 is SGHAT and CDR2 FQDESV (reference sequence). This clonotype originated in a man aged 55-75 years with acute or convalescent COVID-19. The genes are TRBV11-1 and TRBJ2-1; D is unclear. The sample taken for sequencing was peripheral blood. CDR3 sequence: CASSLVDEQFF. The CDR3 DNA reads as TGTGCCAGCAGCTTAGTCGATGAGCAGTTCTTC.